A selection of T cell receptor beta chains follows, all from one sample in a study of blood T cells in healthy people across ages. In TCRdb, the 5' RACE reads were re-called with MiXCR into one record per CDR3 protein. This sample has 700,000 or so distinct CDR3 sequences, with 20% to 25% found just once. Sequenced sample: blood. These receptors were collected from a man in his 70s in good health. CDR3s include the opening cysteine and the closing phenylalanine or tryptophan. The order of the fields is V gene, CDR3 length, D gene, CDR3 protein. D genes are given only for firm matches.

TRBV3-1 15 NA CASSQGWVTSYEQYF
TRBV5-1 13 TRBD1 CASSLTGDGWLFF
TRBV20-1 14 NA CSADRQGGYNEQFF
TRBV20-1 14 NA CSARDLMKASPLHF
TRBV11-2 13 TRBD1 CASSFRQGEKLFF
TRBV6-4 16 NA CASSATPFGAGDTQYF
TRBV6-5 16 NA CASSKQRLQGSIGYTF
TRBV6-4 14 NA CASNGEGTNEKLFF
TRBV28 14 TRBD1 CASITGAAKDGYTF
TRBV12-3/TRBV12-4 13 TRBD1 CASSRDRVYGYTF
TRBV11-3 15 NA CASSLYSGAEDTQYF
TRBV27 16 NA CASSLGLREAKNIQYF
TRBV3-1 15 NA CASSRATGTYNEQFF
TRBV12-3/TRBV12-4 16 NA CASSPLGTSKSDTQYF
TRBV3-1 13 NA CASSQRLRREQYF
TRBV12-3/TRBV12-4 15 NA CASSLGSLTTDTQYF
TRBV5-1 13 NA CASSSGGNSPLHF
TRBV3-1 14 NA CASSPRDTYYGYTF
TRBV20-1 13 NA CSASWERTDTQYF
TRBV2 14 NA CASRGDRLGTEAFF
TRBV5-1 15 NA CASSLAAGNPYEQYF
TRBV6-2/TRBV6-3 12 NA CASGLTTYEQYF
TRBV6-1 12 NA CASSEWQQPQHF
TRBV5-1 16 TRBD2 CASSLGALAGEETQYF
TRBV20-1 17 TRBD1 CSASTRDSGGLSTEAFF
TRBV6-1 15 NA CASSEAWGMNTEAFF
TRBV7-9 14 NA CASKPPETTDTQYF
TRBV27 14 NA CASSFRDQSYEQYF
TRBV6-2/TRBV6-3 14 NA CASSYSGPNYGYTF
TRBV2 15 NA CASSVPAAGSYEQYF
TRBV7-3 16 NA CASTFPRGRDTDTQYF
TRBV18 15 NA CASSPIGGDKNIQYF
TRBV6-2/TRBV6-3 13 NA CASNPGTIYGYTF
TRBV3-1 14 TRBD2 CASSRRGDYNEQFF
TRBV5-1 16 TRBD2 CASSLGRLAGYNEQFF